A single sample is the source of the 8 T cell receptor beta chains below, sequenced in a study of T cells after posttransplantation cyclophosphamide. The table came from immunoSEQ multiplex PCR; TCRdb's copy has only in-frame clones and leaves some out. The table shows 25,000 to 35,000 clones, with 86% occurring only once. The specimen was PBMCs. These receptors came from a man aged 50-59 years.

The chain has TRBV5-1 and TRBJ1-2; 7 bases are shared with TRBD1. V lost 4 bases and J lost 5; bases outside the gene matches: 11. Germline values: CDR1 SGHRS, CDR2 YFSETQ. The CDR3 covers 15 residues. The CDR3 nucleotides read TGCGCCAGCAGCACAACAGGGGACCCTTCTTATGGCTACACCTTC. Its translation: CASSTTGDPSYGYTF.

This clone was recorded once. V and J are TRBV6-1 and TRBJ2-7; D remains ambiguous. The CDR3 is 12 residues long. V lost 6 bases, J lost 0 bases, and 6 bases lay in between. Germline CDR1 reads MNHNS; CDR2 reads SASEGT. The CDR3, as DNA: TGTGCCAGCAGAAGCATCTCCTACGAGCAGTACTTC. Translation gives CASRSISYEQYF.

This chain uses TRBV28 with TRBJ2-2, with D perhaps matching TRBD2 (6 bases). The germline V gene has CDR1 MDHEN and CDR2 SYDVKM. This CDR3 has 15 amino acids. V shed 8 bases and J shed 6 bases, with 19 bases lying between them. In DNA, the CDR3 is TGTGCCAGCGGTAGACTAGACTACTTTTCCGGGGAGCTGTTTTTT. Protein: CASGRLDYFSGELFF.

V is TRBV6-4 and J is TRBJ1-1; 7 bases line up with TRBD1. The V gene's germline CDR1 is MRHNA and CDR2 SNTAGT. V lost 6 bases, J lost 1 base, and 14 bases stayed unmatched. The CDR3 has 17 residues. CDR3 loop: CASRRRGGPRGNTEAFF. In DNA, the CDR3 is TGTGCCAGCAGGCGGAGAGGGGGCCCTAGGGGGAACACTGAAGCTTTCTTT.

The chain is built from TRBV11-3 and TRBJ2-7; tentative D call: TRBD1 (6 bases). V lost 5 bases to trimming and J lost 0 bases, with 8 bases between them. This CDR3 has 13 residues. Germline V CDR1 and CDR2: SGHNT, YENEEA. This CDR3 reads CASSRTDSYEQYF. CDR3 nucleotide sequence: TGTGCCAGCAGCCGGACAGACTCCTACGAGCAGTACTTC.

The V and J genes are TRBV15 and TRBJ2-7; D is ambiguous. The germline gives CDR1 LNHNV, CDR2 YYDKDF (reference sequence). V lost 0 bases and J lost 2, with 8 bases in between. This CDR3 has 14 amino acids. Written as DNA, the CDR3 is TGTGCCACCAGCAGAGATATTGGGCCCTACGAGCAGTACTTC. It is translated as CATSRDIGPYEQYF.

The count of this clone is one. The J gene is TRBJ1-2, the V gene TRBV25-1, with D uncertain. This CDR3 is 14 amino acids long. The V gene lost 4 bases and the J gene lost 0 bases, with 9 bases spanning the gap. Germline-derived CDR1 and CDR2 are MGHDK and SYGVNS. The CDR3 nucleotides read TGTGCCAGCAGTGCTGCGCACGCTAACTATGGCTACACCTTC. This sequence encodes CASSAAHANYGYTF.

CDR3 sequence: CASSEAYLQGGNTIYF. The CDR3 DNA is TGTGCCAGCAGTGAAGCGTATCTACAGGGCGGAAACACCATATATTTT. The chain links TRBV6-1 to TRBJ1-3; D might be TRBD1 (6 bases). CDR1 MNHNS and CDR2 SASEGT come from the germline V gene. Trimming cost V 0 bases and J 4 bases, with 13 bases left between them. The length of the CDR3 is 16 residues.